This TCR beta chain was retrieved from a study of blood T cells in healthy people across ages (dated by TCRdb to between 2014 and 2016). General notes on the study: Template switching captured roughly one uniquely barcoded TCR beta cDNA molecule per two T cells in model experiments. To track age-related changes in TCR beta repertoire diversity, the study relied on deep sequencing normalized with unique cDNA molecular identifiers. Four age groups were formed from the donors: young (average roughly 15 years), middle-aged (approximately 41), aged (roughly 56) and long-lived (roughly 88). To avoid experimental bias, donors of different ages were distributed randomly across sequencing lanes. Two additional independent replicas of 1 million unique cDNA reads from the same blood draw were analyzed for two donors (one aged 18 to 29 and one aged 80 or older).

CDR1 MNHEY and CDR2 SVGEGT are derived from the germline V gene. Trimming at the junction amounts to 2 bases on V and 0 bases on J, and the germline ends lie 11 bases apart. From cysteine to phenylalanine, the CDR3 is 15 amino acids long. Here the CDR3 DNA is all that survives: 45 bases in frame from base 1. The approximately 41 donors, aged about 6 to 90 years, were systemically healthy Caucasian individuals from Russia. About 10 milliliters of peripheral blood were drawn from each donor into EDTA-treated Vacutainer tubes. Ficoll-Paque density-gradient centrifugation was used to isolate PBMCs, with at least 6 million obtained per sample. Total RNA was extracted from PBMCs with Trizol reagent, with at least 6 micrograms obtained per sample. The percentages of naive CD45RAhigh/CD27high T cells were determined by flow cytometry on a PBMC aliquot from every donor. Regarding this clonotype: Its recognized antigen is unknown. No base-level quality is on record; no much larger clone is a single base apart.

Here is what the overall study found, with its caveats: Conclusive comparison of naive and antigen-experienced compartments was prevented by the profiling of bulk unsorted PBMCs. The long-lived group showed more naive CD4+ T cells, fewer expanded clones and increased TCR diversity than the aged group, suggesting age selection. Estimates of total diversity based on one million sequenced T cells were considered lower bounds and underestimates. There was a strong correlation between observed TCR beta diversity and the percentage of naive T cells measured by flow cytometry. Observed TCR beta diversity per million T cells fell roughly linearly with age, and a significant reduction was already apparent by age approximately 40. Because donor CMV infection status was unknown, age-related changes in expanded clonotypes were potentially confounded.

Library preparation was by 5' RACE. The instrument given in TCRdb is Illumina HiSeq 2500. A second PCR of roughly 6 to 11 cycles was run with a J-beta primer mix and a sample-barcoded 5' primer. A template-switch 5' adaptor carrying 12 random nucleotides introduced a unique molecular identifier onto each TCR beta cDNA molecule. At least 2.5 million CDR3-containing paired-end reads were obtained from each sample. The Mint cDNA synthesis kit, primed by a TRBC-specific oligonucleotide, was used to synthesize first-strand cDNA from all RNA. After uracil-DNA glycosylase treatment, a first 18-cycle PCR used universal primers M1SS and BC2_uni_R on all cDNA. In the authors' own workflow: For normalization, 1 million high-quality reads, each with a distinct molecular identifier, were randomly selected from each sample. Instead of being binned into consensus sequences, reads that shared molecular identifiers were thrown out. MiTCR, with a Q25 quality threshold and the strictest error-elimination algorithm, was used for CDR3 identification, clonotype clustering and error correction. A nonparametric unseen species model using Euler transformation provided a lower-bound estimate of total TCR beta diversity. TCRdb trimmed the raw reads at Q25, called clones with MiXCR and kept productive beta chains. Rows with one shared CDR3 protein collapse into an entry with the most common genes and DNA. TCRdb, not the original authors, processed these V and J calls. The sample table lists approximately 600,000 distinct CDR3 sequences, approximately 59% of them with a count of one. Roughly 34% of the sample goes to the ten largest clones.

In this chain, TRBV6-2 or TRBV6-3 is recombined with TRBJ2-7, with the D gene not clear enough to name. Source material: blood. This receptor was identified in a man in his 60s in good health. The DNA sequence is TGTGCCAGCAGTTACCTAGAGACGTACTCCTACGAGCAGTACTTC. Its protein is CASSYLETYSYEQYF.